The sequence of this T cell receptor (beta chain) was determined in a study of graft-versus-host responses after intestinal transplantation (dated by TCRdb to about 2021). At the level of the whole study: Recipients received multivisceral, liver-intestinal, or isolated intestinal transplants. Anti-thymocyte globulin induction was given to all recipients, followed by maintenance tacrolimus and steroids for about 3 years. Bulk TCR-beta CDR3 sequencing was used to track graft-versus-host and host-versus-graft alloreactive T cell clones in the graft, circulation and bone marrow after intestinal transplantation. Alloreactive clones were identified by sequencing pre-transplant mixed lymphocyte reaction products and comparing them with unstimulated pre-transplant donor and recipient T cells. A cohort of about two dozen intestinal transplant recipients, including one retransplant, was enrolled, and a few patients lacking pretransplant specimens were excluded. Donor T cell macrochimerism was defined as a peak of at least 4% donor T cells among recipient peripheral blood mononuclear cells. Instead of going to the commercial service, samples from a few later patients were sequenced in-house on an Illumina MiSeq and processed with MiXCR. The investigation overall reported the following: Patients with donor T cell macrochimerism had high GvH to HvG T cell clonal ratios in their allografts. Early after transplant, declines in HvG clones were associated with peak levels of circulating GvH clones. GvH clones were detected in recipient bone marrow, and some appeared earlier in ileal mucosa or blood, consistent with an intestinal mucosal origin. Conclusions were limited by the relatively low number and heterogeneity of intestinal transplant patients.

Inclusive of the bounding cysteine and phenylalanine, the CDR3 is 16 residues long. Only the CDR3 region is kept as DNA, spanning 48 bases read in frame from base 1. The trim is 2 bases for V and 6 bases for J, with a gap of 18 bases between the germline ends. The germline V gene yields SGDLS for CDR1 and YYNGEE for CDR2. This clone has just one count. Its antigen is currently not known. Base-call qualities are not available, and no considerably larger clone is one nucleotide away. The library was produced with the immunoSEQ multiplex PCR assay. For most patients, genomic DNA was isolated with the Qiagen DNeasy Blood and Tissue Kit and shipped frozen to Adaptive Biotechnologies for TCR sequencing. Adaptive Biotechnologies carried out high-throughput TCR-beta CDR3 sequencing of genomic DNA for most patients. Per the authors' processing: TCR sequencing data were retrieved from Adaptive's ImmunoSEQ software for 15 to 20 patients, whereas a few other patients were processed with MiXCR and VDJtools. To correct CD4 versus CD8 sorting errors, sequences present in both subsets at a frequency ratio below 5:1 were removed. CDR3 nucleotide sequences shared between donor and recipient were removed because the origin of such sequences could not be assigned. To be classed as alloreactive, a clone needed at least 2-fold expansion over unstimulated cells and a minimum CFSE-low frequency of 0.002% (template counts) or 0.001% (read counts). Clones were considered mappable if detected in sequenced pre-transplant spleen, lymph node, or MLR CFSE-low populations of the donor or recipient. Cumulative frequency of alloreactive clones was calculated as a percentage of all sequences weighted by copy number. The table was pulled from immuneACCESS by TCRdb, which kept in-frame rearrangements only. Such tables lose some clones; where checked, under half of the loss comes from unresolved V genes, and the rest has no known cause. Clone size and the V and J calls come from that table; the DNA yielded D and trimming. A total of 90,000 to 95,000 clones appear in this sample, roughly 91% of them only once. About 0.45% of the sample belongs to the ten largest clones.

Interpreted using the paper, the time point label stands for: cells obtained before transplantation from donor or recipient. CD3+CD4+ and CD3+CD8+ populations were FACS-sorted from unstimulated pre-transplant donor and recipient cells taken from spleen or lymph nodes. The sequence is built from TRBV9 and TRBJ2-1, and perhaps TRBD2 as D gene, on 5 matching bases. The specimen comprised unstimulated CD8+ T cells sorted from spleen or lymph node cells, sampled before intestinal transplant. This clonotype was sampled from a human donor who received an intestinal transplant. The CDR3 region: CASSVGLAENINEQFF. The DNA sequence is given as TGTGCCAGCAGCGTCGGGCTAGCCGAAAACATCAATGAGCAGTTCTTC. Supplemented by the reference TRBV9 and TRBJ2-1 proteins around the CDR3, the complete variable domain is DSGVTQTPKHLITATGQRVTLRCSPRSGDLSVYWYQQSLDQGLQFLIQYYNGEERAKGNILERFSAQQFPDLHSELNLSSLELGDSALYFCASSVGLAENINEQFFGPGTRLTVL.